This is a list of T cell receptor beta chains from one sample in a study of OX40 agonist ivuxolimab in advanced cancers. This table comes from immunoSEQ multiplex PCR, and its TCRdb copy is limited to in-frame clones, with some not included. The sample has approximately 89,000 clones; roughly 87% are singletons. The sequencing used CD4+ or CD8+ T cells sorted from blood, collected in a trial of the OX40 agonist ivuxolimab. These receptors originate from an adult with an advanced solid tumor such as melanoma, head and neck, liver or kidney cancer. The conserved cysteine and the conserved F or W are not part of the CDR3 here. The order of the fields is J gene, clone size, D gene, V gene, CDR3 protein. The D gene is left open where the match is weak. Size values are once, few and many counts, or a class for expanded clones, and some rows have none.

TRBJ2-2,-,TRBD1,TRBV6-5,AIKRQGAGTGELF
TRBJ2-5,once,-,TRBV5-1,ASSLNLVEGETQY
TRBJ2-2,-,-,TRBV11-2,ASSPTWGAGELF
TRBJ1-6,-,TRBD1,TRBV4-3,ASSPGGGLVSPLH
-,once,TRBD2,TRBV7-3,ASSLYPSVAGEAYEQY
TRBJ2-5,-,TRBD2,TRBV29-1,SVAGGHQETQY
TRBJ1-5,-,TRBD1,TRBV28,ASSRRRQGARGNQPQH
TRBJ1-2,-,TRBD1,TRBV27,ASSPWDRRPYGYT
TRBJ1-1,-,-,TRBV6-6,ASSSTGDTEAF
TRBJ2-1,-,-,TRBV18,ASSPGRYNEQF
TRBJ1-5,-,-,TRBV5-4,ASSLDSQPQH
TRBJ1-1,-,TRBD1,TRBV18,ASSSQAGTGEAF
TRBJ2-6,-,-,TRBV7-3,ASSITYSGANVLT
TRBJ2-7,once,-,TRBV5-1,ASGYSGSDEQY
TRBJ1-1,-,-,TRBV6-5,ASRDQENTEAF
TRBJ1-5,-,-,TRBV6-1,ASRLAAGSNQPQH